Following are 9 T cell receptor beta chains from one sample sequenced in a study of monozygotic twins with inflammatory bowel disease. TCRdb re-called the 5' RACE reads and shows each CDR3 protein once, DNA omitted. Its listing shows some 90,000 distinct CDR3 sequences. The sample was blood. All receptors come from a human donor with ulcerative colitis or Crohn's disease, or a healthy co-twin of an affected twin (not recorded which).

This rearrangement joins TRBV6-6 to TRBJ2-1; no DNA is available, so the TRBD1 call from TCRdb remains unchecked. The CDR3 sequence is 14 residues long. Looked up from germline, CDR1 is MNHNY and CDR2 is SVGAGI (reference sequence). This CDR3 reads CASSYEGQGYEQFF.

This sequence joins TRBV4-1 and TRBJ1-1. Germline V lookup: CDR1 MGHRA, CDR2 YSYEKL. The CDR3 extends over 15 amino acids. The CDR3 sequence is CASSQGGGPGYEAFF.

The chain is built from TRBV7-9 and TRBJ2-5; TCRdb calls TRBD2, which cannot be checked without DNA. The CDR3 runs 13 residues. Germline V gives CDR1 SEHNR, CDR2 FQNEAQ (reference sequence). The CDR3 spells CASSWRERETQYF.

CDR3: CASSLGQGAHDEQFF. This chain links TRBV5-1 with TRBJ2-1; TCRdb indicates TRBD1, and absent DNA this call remains unverified. CDR1 and CDR2 (germline): SGHRS, YFSETQ. This CDR3 has 15 residues.

J is TRBJ2-5 and V is TRBV24-1; the TRBD1 assignment by TCRdb is unverifiable without DNA. The CDR3 covers 15 residues. Germline V lookup: CDR1 KGHDR, CDR2 SFDVKD. CDR3 residues: CATSDGQGIGETQYF.

The chain uses TRBV5-5 and TRBJ1-1; TCRdb names TRBD1, which stays unverified in the absence of DNA. CDR3 length: 15 amino acids. Germline assignment: CDR1 SGHKS and CDR2 YYEKEE (reference sequence). The CDR3 reads CASSLGHRGLAEAFF.

The chain combines TRBV7-9 with TRBJ1-1; TCRdb gives TRBD1 as the D gene, but with no DNA this cannot be confirmed. The CDR3 covers 15 residues. Looked up from germline, CDR1 is SEHNR and CDR2 is FQNEAQ (reference sequence). This CDR3 is CASSLGTGGRGEAFF.

The V and J genes are TRBV3-1 and TRBJ1-6. Looked up from germline, CDR1 is LGHDT and CDR2 is YNNKEL (reference sequence). The length of the CDR3 is 16 residues. The CDR3 loop is CASSQQRGGNASPLHF. The full variable domain, in which reference TRBV3-1 and TRBJ1-6 provide the parts outside the CDR3, is DTAVSQTPKYLVTQMGNDKSIKCEQNLGHDTMYWYKQDSKKFLKIMFSYNNKELIINETVPNRFSPKSPDKAHLNLHINSLELGDSAVYFCASSQQRGGNASPLHFGNGTRLTVT.

This chain uses TRBV5-1 with TRBJ1-3; the D call of TRBD1 rests on TCRdb alone, since no DNA is present to check it. Per the germline V gene, CDR1 is SGHRS and CDR2 is YFSETQ. This CDR3 comprises 18 residues. The CDR3 sequence is CASRRLEQGLHSGNTIYF.